This T cell receptor beta chain was identified during a study of shared clonotypes between healthy human individuals. For the study at large: Each donor's CD4 naive and CD4 memory cells filled three plates apiece, CD8 naive two, and CD8 memory one. Study-level findings and limits: Clonotypes which were not shared had lower generation probabilities than clonotypes that all four donors shared. Rarefaction curves obtained for sorted subsets showed sequencing incomplete despite large depth.

The CDR3 runs 14 residues. Germline CDR1 reads SSHAT; CDR2 reads FNYEAQ (reference sequence). Trimming took 4 bases from V and 2 from J, leaving 9 bases between them. As to this clone: What it binds is not known.

The repertoire was sequenced with immunoSEQ multiplex PCR; TCRdb's copy has only in-frame clones and lacks some. The sample consists of approximately 2,300,000 clones, about nine tenths of them appearing once. The chain carries TRBV7-7 and TRBJ2-1, with D hard to call. The sequence came from a man between 18 and 35 years old in good health. Some clones in this sample may be carry-over from other donors' samples. Specimen: naive CD4+ T cells from PBMCs. Described subset: CD45RA+ positively selected. CDR3 amino acids: CASSSTETYNEQFF. The CDR3 DNA follows: TGTGCCAGCAGCTCAACGGAGACCTACAATGAGCAGTTCTTC. The complete variable domain, with remaining parts taken from reference TRBV7-7 and TRBJ2-1, reads GAGVSQSPRYKVTKRGQDVTLRCDPISSHATLYWYQQALGQGPEFLTYFNYEAQPDKSGLPSDRFSAERPEGSISTLTIQRTEQRDSAMYRCASSSTETYNEQFFGPGTRLTVL.